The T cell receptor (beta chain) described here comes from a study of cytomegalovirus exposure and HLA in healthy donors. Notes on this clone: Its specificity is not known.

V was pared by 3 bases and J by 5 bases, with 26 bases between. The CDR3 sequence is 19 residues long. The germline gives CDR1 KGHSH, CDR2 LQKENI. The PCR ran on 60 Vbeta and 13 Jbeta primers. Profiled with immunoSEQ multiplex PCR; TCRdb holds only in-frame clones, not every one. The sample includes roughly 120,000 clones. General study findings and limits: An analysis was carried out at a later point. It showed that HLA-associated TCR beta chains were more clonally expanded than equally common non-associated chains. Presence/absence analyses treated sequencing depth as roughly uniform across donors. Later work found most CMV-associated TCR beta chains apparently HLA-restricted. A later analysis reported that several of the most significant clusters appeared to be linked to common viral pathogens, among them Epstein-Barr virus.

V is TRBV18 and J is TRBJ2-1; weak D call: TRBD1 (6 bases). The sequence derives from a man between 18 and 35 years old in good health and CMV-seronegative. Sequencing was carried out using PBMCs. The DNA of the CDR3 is TGTGCCAGCTCACCGCGAGGTCTCCAGGGGACGATGGGAAACAATGAGCAGTTCTTC. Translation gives CASSPRGLQGTMGNNEQFF.